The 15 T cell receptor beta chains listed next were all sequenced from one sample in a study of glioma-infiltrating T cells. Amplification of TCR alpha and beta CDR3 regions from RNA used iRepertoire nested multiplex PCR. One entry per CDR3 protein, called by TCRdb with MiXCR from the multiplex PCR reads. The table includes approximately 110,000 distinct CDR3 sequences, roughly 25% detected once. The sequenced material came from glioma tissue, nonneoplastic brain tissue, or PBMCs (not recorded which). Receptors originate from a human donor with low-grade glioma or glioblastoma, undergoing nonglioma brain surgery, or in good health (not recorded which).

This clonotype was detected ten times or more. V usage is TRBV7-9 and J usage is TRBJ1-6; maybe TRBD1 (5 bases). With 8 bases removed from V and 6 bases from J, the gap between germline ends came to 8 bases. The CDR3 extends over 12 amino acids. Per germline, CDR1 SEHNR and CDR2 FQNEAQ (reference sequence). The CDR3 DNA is TGTGCCAGCGGGGGAACTAATTCACCCCTCCACTTT. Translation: CASGGTNSPLHF.

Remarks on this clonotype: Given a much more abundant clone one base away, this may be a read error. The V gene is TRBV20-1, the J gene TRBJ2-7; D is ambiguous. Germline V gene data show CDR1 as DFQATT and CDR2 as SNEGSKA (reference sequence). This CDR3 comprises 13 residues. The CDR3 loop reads CSARQASSCEQYF. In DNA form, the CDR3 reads TGCAGTGCTAGACAGGCCAGCTCCTGCGAGCAGTACTTC.

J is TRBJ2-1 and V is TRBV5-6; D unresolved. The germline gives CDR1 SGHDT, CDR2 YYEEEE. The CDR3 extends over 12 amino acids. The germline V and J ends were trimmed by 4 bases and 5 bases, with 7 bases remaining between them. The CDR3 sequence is CASSLKNNEQFF. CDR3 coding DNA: TGTGCCAGCAGCCTGAAAAACAATGAGCAGTTCTTC.

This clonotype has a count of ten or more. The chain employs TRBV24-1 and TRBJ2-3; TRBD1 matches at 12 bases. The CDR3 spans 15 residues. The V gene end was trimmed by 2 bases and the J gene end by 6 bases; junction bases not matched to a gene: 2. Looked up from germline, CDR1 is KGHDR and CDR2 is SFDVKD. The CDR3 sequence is CATSDWDRGPDTQYF. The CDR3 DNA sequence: TGTGCCACCAGTGATTGGGACAGGGGGCCGGATACGCAGTATTTT.

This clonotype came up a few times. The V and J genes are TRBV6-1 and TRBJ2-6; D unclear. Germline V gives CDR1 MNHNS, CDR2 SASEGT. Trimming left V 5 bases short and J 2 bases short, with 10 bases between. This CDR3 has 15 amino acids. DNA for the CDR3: TGTGCCAGCAGTCCAACATATACTGGGGCCAACGTCCTGACTTTC. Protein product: CASSPTYTGANVLTF.

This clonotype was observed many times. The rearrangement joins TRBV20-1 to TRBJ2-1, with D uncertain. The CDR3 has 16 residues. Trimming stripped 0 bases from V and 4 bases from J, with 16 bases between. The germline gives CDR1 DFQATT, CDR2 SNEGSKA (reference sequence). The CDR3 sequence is CSARDRVGARYNEQFF. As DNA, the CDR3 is TGCAGTGCTAGAGATCGGGTCGGAGCGCGATACAATGAGCAGTTCTTC.

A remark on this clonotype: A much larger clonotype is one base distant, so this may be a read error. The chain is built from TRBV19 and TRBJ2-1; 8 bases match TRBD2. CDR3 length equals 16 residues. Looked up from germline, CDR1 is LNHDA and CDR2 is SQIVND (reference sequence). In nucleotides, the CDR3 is TGTGTCAGTACCCCGACCGGGACTAGTGGCCACAATGAGCAGTTCTTC. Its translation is CVSTPTGTSGHNEQFF.

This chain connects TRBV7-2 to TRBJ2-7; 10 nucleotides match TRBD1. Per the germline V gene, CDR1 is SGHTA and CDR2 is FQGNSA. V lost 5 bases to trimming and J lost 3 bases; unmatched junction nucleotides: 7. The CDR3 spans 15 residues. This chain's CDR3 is CASSPWTGGGYEQYF. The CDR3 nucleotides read TGTGCCAGCAGCCCCTGGACAGGGGGAGGCTACGAGCAGTACTTC.

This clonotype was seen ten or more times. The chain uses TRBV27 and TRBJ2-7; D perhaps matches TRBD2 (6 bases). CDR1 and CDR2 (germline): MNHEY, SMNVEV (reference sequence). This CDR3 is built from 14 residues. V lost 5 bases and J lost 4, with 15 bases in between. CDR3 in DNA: TGTGCCAGCAGTCCCCGACCGGAGGGTTACGAGCAGTACTTC. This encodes CASSPRPEGYEQYF.

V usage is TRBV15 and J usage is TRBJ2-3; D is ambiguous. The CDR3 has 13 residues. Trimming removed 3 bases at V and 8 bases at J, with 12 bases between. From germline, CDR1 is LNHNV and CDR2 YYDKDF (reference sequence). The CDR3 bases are TGTGCCACCAGCAGTGGCTGGGGATTTACGCAGTATTTT. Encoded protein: CATSSGWGFTQYF.

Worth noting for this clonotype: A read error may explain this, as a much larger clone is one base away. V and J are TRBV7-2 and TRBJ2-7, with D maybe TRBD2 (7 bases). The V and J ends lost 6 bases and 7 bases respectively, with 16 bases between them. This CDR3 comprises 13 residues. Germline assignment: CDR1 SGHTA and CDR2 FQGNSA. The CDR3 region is CASRSGGGGEQYF. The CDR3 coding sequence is TGTGCCAGCAGATCGGGGGGAGGGGGAGAGCAGTACTTC.

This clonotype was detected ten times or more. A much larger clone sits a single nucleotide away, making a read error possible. The CDR3 region has the DNA TGTACCAGCACCGGGCGCGCTTCACCCCTCCACTTT. Protein sequence: CTSTGRASPLHF. The genes are TRBV6-1 and TRBJ1-6; D remains unclear. The CDR3 is made up of 12 amino acids. Germline values: CDR1 MNHNS, CDR2 SASEGT.

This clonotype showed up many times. CDR3 bases: TGTGCCAGCAGCTTCGCGACAGATACGCAGTATTTT. The encoded protein is CASSFATDTQYF. The rearrangement links TRBV7-9 to TRBJ2-3; D remains unclear. V dropped 3 bases and J dropped 3 bases, with 4 bases sitting between them. The CDR3 is made up of 12 amino acids. Germline V CDR1 and CDR2: SEHNR, FQNEAQ (reference sequence).

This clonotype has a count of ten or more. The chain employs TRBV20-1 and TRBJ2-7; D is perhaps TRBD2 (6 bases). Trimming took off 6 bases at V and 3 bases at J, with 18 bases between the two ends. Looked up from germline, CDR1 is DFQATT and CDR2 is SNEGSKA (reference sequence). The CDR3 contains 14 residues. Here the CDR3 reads CSAQGLLANYEQYF. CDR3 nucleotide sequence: TGCAGTGCCCAAGGGCTCCTAGCGAACTACGAGCAGTACTTC.

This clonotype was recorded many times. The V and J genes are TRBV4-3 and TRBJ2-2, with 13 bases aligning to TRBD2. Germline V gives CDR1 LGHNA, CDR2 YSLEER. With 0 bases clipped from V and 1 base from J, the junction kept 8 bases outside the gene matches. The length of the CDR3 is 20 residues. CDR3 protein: CASSQEFRLAGGRNTGELFF. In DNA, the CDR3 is TGCGCCAGCAGCCAAGAATTTCGACTAGCGGGAGGCAGGAACACCGGGGAGCTGTTTTTT.